This record concerns one TCR beta chain sequence. Antigen specificity is unknown. This CDR3 contains 16 residues. The germline gives CDR1 LNHDA, CDR2 SQIVND (reference sequence). The junction had 13 bases not matched to a gene; V was cut back by 3 bases and J by 7 bases. TCRdb's table, derived via immunoSEQ multiplex PCR, lists solely in-frame clones and lacks some. Here the sample spans some 150,000 clones, roughly nine tenths being singletons. This entry is derived from a study of T cell responses to AZD1222 COVID-19 vaccine. Points from the study as a whole: Compared with day 0, the breadth and depth of the Spike-specific TCR repertoire rose significantly after two doses of AZD1222. It should be noted that donors were predominantly white British and more often female, and clonal diversity was possibly underestimated. No day 14 peak samples; only post-peak repertoires were characterized. The CD4 TCRs associated with vaccination extended across spike and predominated at 160-218 and 743-854.

The clonotype was recovered from an adult who received the AZD1222 COVID-19 vaccine. The V call is TRBV19, the J call TRBJ2-3; 7 bases are shared with TRBD2. The material sequenced was peripheral blood, taken 28 days after the second AZD1222 dose. CDR3 residues: CASSMSGTTRPHTQYF. The CDR3 DNA reads as TGTGCCAGTAGTATGTCCGGGACTACCAGACCTCATACGCAGTATTTT.